The sequence of this TCR beta chain was determined in a study of blood T cell repertoires in COVID-19. Study information: From the United States, Italy and Spain came samples of acute and convalescent COVID-19. Sample material is recorded as cDNA or gDNA derived from T cells, B-cell-depleted T cells, or PBMCs.

Germline CDR1 and CDR2: SGHTA and FQGNSA. V lost 5 bases, J lost 3 bases, and 6 bases stayed unmatched. The CDR3 consists of 15 residues. Per the original data handling: By means of reference gene primer amplification, nucleated cell counts were estimated. Profiled with immunoSEQ multiplex PCR; TCRdb holds only in-frame clones, not every one. V, J and clone size derive from that table, while D and trimming were established from the DNA sequence. Of 110,000 to 150,000 clones in the sample, roughly 83% are singletons; the top ten hold 3%. The specimen was peripheral blood. This receptor was taken from an elderly woman with acute or convalescent COVID-19. The gene calls are TRBV7-2 and TRBJ2-1; 8 nucleotides align to TRBD1. The chain's CDR3 is CASSPQGAVYNEQFF. The CDR3 nucleotides read TGTGCCAGCAGCCCGCAGGGGGCGGTCTACAATGAGCAGTTCTTC.